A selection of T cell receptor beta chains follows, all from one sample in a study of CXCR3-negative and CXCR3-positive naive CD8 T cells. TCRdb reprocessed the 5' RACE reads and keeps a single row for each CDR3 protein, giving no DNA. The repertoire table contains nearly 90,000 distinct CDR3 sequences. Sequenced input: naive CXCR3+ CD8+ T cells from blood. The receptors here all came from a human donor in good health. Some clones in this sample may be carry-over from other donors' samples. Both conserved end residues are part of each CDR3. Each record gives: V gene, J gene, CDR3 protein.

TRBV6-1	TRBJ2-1	CASSERERGYNEQFF
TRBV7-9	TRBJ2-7	CASSPDAYEQYF
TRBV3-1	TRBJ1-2	CASSQCPSGGGQGNGYTF
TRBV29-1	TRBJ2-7	CSADQGYEQYF
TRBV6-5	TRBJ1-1	CASTTGPHTEAFF
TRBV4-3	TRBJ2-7	CASSQVWDSGTYEQYF
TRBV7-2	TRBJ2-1	CASSLRDRVYNEQFF
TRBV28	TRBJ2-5	CASSSPGLAGLQETQYF
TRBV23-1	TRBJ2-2	CASSQPTPRGLIPPNTGELFF
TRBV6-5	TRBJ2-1	CASSYQNEQFF
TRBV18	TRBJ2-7	CASSPPSADEQYF
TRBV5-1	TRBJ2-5	CASKVHPKETQYF
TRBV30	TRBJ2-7	CAWSVDSGDYEQYF
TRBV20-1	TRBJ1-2	CSATRQGAYGYTF
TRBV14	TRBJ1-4	CESDQGFCGLFF
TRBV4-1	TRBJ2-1	CASSQGGGGQEYNEQFF
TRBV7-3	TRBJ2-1	CASSLIAGGDNEQFF
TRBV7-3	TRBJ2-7	CASSGTSSRGTWCEQYF
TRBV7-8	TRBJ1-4	CASSLEWATNEKLFF
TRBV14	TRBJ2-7	CASSQDRRDEQYF
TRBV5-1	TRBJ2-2	CASSFWGPAENTGELFF
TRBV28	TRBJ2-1	CASSAGTGYNEQFF